The clone carrying this T cell receptor beta chain has only one observation. This record belongs to a study of blood T cell repertoires in COVID-19. Study-level background: The analysed material was cDNA or gDNA that came from T cells, B-cell-depleted T cells, or PBMCs.

The CDR3 length is 16 residues. In germline, CDR1 is SGHNT, CDR2 YENEEA. V shed 0 bases, J shed 1 base, and the junction held 5 bases outside the gene matches. Data came from immunoSEQ multiplex PCR; TCRdb stores just in-frame clones and leaves some out. The sample records 15,000 to 20,000 clones, about 89% being singletons. The chain employs TRBV11-3 and TRBJ1-1; TRBD1 aligns across 7 bases. The sequence was obtained from a human donor in a cohort sampled during active COVID-19. Sample: peripheral blood. The CDR3 sequence is CASSLEGQAPNTEAFF. CDR3 nucleotides: TGTGCCAGCAGCTTAGAAGGACAGGCTCCGAACACTGAAGCTTTCTTT.